These 6 T cell receptor beta chains came from one sample sequenced in a study of control samples from healthy donors and cancer patients. Some clones are missing from TCRdb's copy, which holds only in-frame ones; the method was immunoSEQ multiplex PCR. The sample has approximately 230,000 clones; around 79% are singletons. The source material was PBMCs. The receptors derive from an older woman with lung cancer.

The chain has TRBV2 and TRBJ1-5; weak D call: TRBD1 (6 bases). The germline V gene has CDR1 SNHLY and CDR2 FYNNEI. Trimming stripped 2 bases from V and 6 bases from J, with 14 bases between. CDR3 length: 15 amino acids. Here the CDR3 reads CASSESYREGQPQHF. CDR3 coding DNA: TGTGCCAGCAGTGAATCTTACAGGGAAGGTCAGCCCCAGCATTTT.

The chain combines TRBV12-3 or TRBV12-4 with TRBJ1-5, with D unclear. Trimming shortened V by 5 bases and J by 7 bases, and 9 bases separated the two germline ends. The CDR3 contains 12 residues. For the CDR3, the DNA is TGTGCCAGCAGTCCGGGAAACCAGCCCCAGCATTTT. Translating it yields CASSPGNQPQHF.

The chain couples TRBV5-4 to TRBJ2-3; TRBD1 matches at 8 bases. There are 14 residues in the CDR3. V lost 2 bases and J lost 4; bases outside the gene matches: 3. The V gene's germline CDR1 is SGHNT and CDR2 YYREEE (reference sequence). The CDR3 loop is CASSFRQGPDTQYF. CDR3 DNA sequence: TGTGCCAGCAGCTTCCGACAGGGGCCAGATACGCAGTATTTT.

V and J are TRBV7-8 and TRBJ1-1; no definite D call. The CDR3 contains 16 residues. V was trimmed by 5 bases and J by 1 base, leaving 17 bases between them. Looked up from germline, CDR1 is SGHVS and CDR2 is FQNEAQ. The chain's CDR3 is CASSPGNVGWNTEAFF. The CDR3 bases are TGTGCCAGCAGCCCGGGAAATGTAGGGTGGAACACTGAAGCTTTCTTT.

In regard to this clone: Other DNA sequences within the sample encode an identical CDR3. J is TRBJ2-7 and V is TRBV7-9; 7 bases are shared with TRBD1. Looked up from germline, CDR1 is SEHNR and CDR2 is FQNEAQ (reference sequence). CDR3 length equals 11 residues. V lost 3 bases to trimming and J lost 7 bases; unmatched junction nucleotides: 0. CDR3 amino acids: CASSLDREQYF. The DNA of the CDR3 is TGTGCCAGCAGCTTGGACAGGGAGCAGTACTTC.

The chain has TRBV6-5 and TRBJ2-1; 10 bases are a match to TRBD2. The CDR3 consists of 14 residues. Germline loops: CDR1 MNHEY, CDR2 SVGAGI. V was pared by 6 bases and J by 3 bases, with 2 bases of the junction left unmatched. The CDR3 here is CASSSGGGYNEQFF. The CDR3 coding sequence is TGTGCCAGCAGCAGCGGGGGGGGCTACAATGAGCAGTTCTTC.